Detailed here is one TCR beta chain. This entry belongs to a study of blood T cell repertoires in COVID-19. The ends were cut back, 1 base at V and 4 bases at J, with 17 bases in the middle. The germline V gene encodes CDR1 SGDLS and CDR2 YYNGEE. There are 17 residues in the CDR3. Per the original data handling: Reference gene primers were amplified, and this amplification served to estimate nucleated cell counts. Some clones are missing from TCRdb's copy, which holds only in-frame ones; the method was immunoSEQ multiplex PCR. From that table come the V and J calls and clone size; the DNA was used to work out D and trimming. The data show a few hundred thousand clones, 75% to 95% seen once. Seattle enrolled patients during active infection and tracked them longitudinally.

The clonotype comes from a young adult with COVID-19, enrolled during active disease. The sample comprised peripheral blood. V is TRBV9 and J is TRBJ2-2; D may be TRBD2 (6 bases). CDR3 loop: CASSVTRSRDSTGELFF. The CDR3 nucleotides are TGTGCCAGCAGCGTAACCAGGAGCAGGGACTCCACCGGGGAGCTGTTTTTT. The full variable domain, in which reference TRBV9 and TRBJ2-2 provide the parts outside the CDR3, is DSGVTQTPKHLITATGQRVTLRCSPRSGDLSVYWYQQSLDQGLQFLIQYYNGEERAKGNILERFSAQQFPDLHSELNLSSLELGDSALYFCASSVTRSRDSTGELFFGEGSRLTVL.